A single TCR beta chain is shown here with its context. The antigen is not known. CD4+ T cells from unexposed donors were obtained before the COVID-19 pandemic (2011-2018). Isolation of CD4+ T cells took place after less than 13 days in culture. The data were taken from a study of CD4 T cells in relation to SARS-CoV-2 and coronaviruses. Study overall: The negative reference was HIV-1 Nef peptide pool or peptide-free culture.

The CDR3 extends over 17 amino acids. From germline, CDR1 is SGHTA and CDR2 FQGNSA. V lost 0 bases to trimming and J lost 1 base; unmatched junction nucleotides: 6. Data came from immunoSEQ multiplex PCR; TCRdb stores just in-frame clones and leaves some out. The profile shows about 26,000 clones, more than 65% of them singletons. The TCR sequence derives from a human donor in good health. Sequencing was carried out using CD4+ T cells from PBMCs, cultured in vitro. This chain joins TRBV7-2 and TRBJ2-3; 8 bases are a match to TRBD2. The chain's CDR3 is CASSLAAGGLGTDTQYF. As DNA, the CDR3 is TGTGCCAGCAGCTTAGCGGCGGGAGGCCTGGGCACAGATACGCAGTATTTT.